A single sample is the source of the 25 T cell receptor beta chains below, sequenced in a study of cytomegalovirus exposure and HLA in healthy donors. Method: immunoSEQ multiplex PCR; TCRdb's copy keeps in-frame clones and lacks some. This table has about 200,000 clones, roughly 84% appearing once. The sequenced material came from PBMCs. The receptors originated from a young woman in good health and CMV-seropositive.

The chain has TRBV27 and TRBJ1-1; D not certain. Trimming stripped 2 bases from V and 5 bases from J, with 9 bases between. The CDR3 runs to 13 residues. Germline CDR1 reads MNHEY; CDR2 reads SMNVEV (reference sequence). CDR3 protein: CASSLGRGTEAFF. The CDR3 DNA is TGTGCCAGCAGTTTAGGCAGAGGGACTGAAGCTTTCTTT.

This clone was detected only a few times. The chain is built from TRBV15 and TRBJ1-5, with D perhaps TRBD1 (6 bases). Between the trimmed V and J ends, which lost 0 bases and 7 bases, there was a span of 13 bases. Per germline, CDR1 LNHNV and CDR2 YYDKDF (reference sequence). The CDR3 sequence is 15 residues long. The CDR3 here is CATSRDRAQGQPQHF. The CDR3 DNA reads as TGTGCCACCAGCAGAGATCGGGCACAGGGACAGCCCCAGCATTTT.

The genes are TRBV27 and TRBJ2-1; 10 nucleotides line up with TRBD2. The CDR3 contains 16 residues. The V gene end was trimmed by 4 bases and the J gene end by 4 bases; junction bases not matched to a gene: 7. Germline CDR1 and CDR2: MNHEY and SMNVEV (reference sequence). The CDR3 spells CASSWRLAGLYNEQFF. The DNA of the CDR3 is TGTGCCAGCAGTTGGAGACTAGCGGGCCTGTACAATGAGCAGTTCTTC.

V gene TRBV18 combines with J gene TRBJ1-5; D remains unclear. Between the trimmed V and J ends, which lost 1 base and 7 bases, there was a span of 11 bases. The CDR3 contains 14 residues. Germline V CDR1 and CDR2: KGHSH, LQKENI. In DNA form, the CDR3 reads TGTGCCAGCTCACCACTCGAGGGAGGACAGCCCCAGCATTTT. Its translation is CASSPLEGGQPQHF.

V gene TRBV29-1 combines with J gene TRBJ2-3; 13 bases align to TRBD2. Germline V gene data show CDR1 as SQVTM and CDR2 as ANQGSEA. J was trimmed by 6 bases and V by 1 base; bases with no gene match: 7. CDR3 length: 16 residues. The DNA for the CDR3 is TGCAGCGTTGAAGTGGTAACTAGCGGGAGGGAGGATACGCAGTATTTT. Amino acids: CSVEVVTSGREDTQYF.

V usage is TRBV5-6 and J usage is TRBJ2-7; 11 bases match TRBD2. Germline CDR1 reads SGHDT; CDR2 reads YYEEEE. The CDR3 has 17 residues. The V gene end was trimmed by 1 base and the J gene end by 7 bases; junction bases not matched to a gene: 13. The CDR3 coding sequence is TGTGCCAGCAGCTTGCTTAGCGGGAGGGCCGGGGGAGGAGAGCAGTACTTC. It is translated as CASSLLSGRAGGGEQYF.

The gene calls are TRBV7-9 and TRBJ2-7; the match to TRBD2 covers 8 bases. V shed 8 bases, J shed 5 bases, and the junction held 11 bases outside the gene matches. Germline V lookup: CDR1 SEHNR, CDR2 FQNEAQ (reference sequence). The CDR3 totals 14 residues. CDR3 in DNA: TGTGCCAGCGAGAGAGCGGGAGTTATCCACGAGCAGTACTTC. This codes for CASERAGVIHEQYF.

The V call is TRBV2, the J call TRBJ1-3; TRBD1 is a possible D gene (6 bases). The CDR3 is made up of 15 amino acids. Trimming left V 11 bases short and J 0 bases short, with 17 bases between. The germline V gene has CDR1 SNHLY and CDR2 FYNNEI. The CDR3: CAGGRDTRSGNTIYF. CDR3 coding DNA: TGTGCCGGGGGACGGGACACGCGCTCTGGAAACACCATATATTTT.

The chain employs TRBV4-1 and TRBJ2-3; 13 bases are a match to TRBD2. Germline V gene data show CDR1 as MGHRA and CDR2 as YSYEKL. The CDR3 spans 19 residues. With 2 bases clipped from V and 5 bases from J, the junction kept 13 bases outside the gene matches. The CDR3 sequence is CASSQLVLLAGGDGDTQYF. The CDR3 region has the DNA TGCGCCAGCAGCCAATTGGTATTACTAGCGGGAGGGGATGGAGATACGCAGTATTTT.

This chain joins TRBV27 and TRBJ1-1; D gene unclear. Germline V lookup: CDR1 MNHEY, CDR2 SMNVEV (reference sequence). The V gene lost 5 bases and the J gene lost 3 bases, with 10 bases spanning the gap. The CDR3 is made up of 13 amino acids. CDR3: CASSPSSYTEAFF. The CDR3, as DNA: TGTGCCAGCAGTCCCTCGTCGTACACTGAAGCTTTCTTT.

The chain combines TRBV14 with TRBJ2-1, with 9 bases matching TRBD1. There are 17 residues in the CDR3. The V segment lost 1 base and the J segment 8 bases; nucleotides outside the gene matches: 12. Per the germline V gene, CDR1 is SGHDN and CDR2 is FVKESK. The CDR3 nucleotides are TGTGCCAGCAGCCAAGGTACGGGACAGGGAGGAATCGATGAGCAGTTCTTC. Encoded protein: CASSQGTGQGGIDEQFF. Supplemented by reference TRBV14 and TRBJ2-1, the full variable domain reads EAGVTQFPSHSVIEKGQTVTLRCDPISGHDNLYWYRRVMGKEIKFLLHFVKESKQDESGMPNNRFLAERTGGTYSTLKVQPAELEDSGVYFCASSQGTGQGGIDEQFFGPGTRLTVL.

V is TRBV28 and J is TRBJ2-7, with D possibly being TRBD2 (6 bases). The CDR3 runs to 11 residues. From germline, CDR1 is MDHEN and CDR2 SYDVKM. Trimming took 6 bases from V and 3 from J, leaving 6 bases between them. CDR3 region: CASRGGYEQYF. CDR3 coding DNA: TGTGCCAGCAGGGGAGGCTACGAGCAGTACTTC. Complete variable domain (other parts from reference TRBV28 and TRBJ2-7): DVKVTQSSRYLVKRTGEKVFLECVQDMDHENMFWYRQDPGLGLRLIYFSYDVKMKEKGDIPEGYSVSREKKERFSLILESASTNQTSMYLCASRGGYEQYFGPGTRLTVT.

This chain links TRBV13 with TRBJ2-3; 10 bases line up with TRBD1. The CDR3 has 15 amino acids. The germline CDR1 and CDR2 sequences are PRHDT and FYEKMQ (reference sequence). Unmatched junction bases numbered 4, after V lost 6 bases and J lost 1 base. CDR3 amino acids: CASRRDRGGTDTQYF. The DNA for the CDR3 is TGTGCCAGCAGGAGGGACAGGGGTGGCACAGATACGCAGTATTTT.

This chain's CDR3 is CASSPGGGRETQYF. CDR3 bases: TGTGCCAGTAGCCCGGGTGGGGGCCGGGAGACCCAGTACTTC. The V and J genes are TRBV19 and TRBJ2-5; TRBD1 is a possible D gene (6 bases). V dropped 6 bases and J dropped 5 bases, with 16 bases sitting between them. Per the germline V gene, CDR1 is LNHDA and CDR2 is SQIVND (reference sequence). This CDR3 is 14 amino acids long.

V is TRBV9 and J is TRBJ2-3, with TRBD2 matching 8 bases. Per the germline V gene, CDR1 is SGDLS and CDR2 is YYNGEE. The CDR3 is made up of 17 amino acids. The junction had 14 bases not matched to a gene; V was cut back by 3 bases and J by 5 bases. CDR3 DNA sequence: TGTGCCAGCAGCGCCTTCACTAGGGGGACTAGTAAAGATACGCAGTATTTT. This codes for CASSAFTRGTSKDTQYF.

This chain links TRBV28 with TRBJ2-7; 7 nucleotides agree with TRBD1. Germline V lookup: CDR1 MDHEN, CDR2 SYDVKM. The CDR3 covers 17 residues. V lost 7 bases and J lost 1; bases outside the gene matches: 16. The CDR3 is CASKSPRQGSVSYEQYF. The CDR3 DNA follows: TGTGCCAGCAAATCGCCGAGACAGGGTTCGGTATCCTACGAGCAGTACTTC.

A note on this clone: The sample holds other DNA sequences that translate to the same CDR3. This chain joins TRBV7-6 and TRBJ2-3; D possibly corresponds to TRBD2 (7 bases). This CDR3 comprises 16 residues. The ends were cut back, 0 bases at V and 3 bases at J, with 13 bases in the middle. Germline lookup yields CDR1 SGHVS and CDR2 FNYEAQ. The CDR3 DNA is TGTGCCAGCAGCTTAGCAGGGGGGGACTCGACAGATACGCAGTATTTT. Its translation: CASSLAGGDSTDTQYF. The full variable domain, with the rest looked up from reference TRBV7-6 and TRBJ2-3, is GAGVSQSPRYKVTKRGQDVALRCDPISGHVSLYWYRQALGQGPEFLTYFNYEAQQDKSGLPNDRFSAERPEGSISTLTIQRTEQRDSAMYRCASSLAGGDSTDTQYFGPGTRLTVL.

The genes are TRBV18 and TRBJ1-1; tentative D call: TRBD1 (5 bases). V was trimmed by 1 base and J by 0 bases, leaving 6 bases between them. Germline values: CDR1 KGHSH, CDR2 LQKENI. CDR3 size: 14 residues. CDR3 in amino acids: CASSPQDMNTEAFF. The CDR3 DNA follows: TGTGCCAGCTCACCACAGGACATGAACACTGAAGCTTTCTTT.

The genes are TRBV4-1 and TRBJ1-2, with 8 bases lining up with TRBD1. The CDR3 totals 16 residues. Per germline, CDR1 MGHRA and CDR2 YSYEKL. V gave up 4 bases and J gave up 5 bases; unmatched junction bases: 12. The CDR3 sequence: CASSRPVGRDRYGYTF. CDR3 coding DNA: TGCGCCAGCAGCCGACCGGTCGGCAGGGACAGGTATGGCTACACCTTC.

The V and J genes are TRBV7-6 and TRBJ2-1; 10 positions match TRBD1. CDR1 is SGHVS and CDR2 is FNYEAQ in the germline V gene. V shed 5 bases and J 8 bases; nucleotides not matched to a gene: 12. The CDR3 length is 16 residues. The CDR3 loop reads CASSRPTGQGRYEQFF. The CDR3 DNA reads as TGTGCCAGCAGCAGACCGACGGGACAGGGGAGGTATGAGCAGTTCTTC.

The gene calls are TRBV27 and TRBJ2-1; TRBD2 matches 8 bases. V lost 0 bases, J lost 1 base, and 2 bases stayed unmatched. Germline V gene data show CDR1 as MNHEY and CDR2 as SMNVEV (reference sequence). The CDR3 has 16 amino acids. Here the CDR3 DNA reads TGTGCCAGCAGTTTATCCAGCGGGAGATCCTACAATGAGCAGTTCTTC. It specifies CASSLSSGRSYNEQFF.

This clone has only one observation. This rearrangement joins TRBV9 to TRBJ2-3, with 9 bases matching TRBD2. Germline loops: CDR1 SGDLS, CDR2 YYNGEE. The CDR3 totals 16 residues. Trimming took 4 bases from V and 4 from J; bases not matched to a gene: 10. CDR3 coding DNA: TGTGCCAGCAGCTCCGGGACTAGCTTTTGGGCAGATACGCAGTATTTT. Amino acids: CASSSGTSFWADTQYF.

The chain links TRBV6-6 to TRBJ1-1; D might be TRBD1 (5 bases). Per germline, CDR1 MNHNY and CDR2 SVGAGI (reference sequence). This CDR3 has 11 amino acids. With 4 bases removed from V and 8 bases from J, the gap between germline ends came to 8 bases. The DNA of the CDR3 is TGTGCCAGCAGTTCAGGGCCCGAAGCTTTCTTT. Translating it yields CASSSGPEAFF.

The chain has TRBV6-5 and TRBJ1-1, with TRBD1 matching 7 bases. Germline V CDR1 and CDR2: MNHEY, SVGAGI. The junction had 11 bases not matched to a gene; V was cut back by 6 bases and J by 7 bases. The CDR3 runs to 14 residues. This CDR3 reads CASSPGTALHEAFF. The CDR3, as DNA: TGTGCCAGCAGCCCCGGGACAGCATTACATGAAGCTTTCTTT.

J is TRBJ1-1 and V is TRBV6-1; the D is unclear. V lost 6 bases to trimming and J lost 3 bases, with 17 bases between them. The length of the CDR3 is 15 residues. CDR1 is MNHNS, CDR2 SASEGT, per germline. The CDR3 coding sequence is TGTGCCAGCAGCGGAGAGGGAGGGAGGGACACTGAAGCTTTCTTT. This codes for CASSGEGGRDTEAFF.